This TCR beta chain was obtained from a study of technical replicates of blood from a few donors. Only in-frame clones appear in the TCRdb table, and some are missing; sequencing was by immunoSEQ multiplex PCR. The sample has 45,000 to 60,000 clones; 91% are singletons. This clone was detected a few times. With V trimmed by 7 bases and J by 5 bases, 21 bases remained unmatched. Germline CDR1 and CDR2: SGDLS and YYNGEE. This CDR3 contains 19 residues. The sequencing input was PBMCs. The TCR sequence derives from a human donor in good health. Some clones in this sample may be carry-over from other donors' samples. V and J are TRBV9 and TRBJ2-5; 12 positions agree with TRBD2. This chain's CDR3 is CASATSGLAGGFKPETQYF. DNA of the CDR3: TGTGCCAGCGCTACTTCGGGGCTAGCGGGGGGGTTCAAACCGGAGACCCAGTACTTC.